Listed below are T cell receptor beta chains from one sample, sequenced in a study of spatial heterogeneity in lung cancer. TCRdb re-called the 5' RACE reads with MiXCR, one entry per CDR3 protein. The data contain about 14,000 distinct CDR3 sequences, about 5% of them seen just once; the ten biggest clones take up around 10%. The source was lung tumor tissue, collected at surgery. These receptors were taken from a female donor with early-stage non-small cell lung cancer. Each CDR3 is given with its conserved first and last residue. A D gene is named only where the DNA matches it firmly. Not every row has a clone size; where given, it reads once, few, many or a size class.

size,J,D,V,CDR3,DNA
.,TRBJ1-3,TRBD1,TRBV30,CAWSGTALGNTIYF,TGTGCCTGGAGCGGGACAGCTCTTGGAAACACCATATATTTT
.,TRBJ2-1,.,TRBV5-1,CASTDSRVPFF,TGCGCCAGCACCGACAGTCGGGTCCCGTTCTTC
many,TRBJ2-2,.,TRBV9,CASKNRESTGELFF,TGTGCCAGCAAAAACAGGGAGAGCACCGGGGAGCTGTTTTTT
many,TRBJ2-6,.,TRBV19,CASSIAATVRSGANVLTF,TGTGCCAGTAGTATTGCTGCGACAGTTCGCTCTGGGGCCAACGTCCTGACTTTC
many,TRBJ2-2,.,TRBV6-5,CASRGWSKRTGELFF,TGTGCCAGTCGAGGATGGTCCAAGCGCACCGGGGAGCTGTTTTTT
many,TRBJ2-3,.,TRBV4-2,CASSQVDRLGDTQYF,TGTGCCAGCAGCCAAGTAGACAGGCTTGGGGATACGCAGTATTTT
many,TRBJ2-4,.,TRBV28,CASSFVNIQYF,TGTGCCAGCAGTTTCGTAAACATTCAGTACTTC
many,TRBJ1-5,.,TRBV19,CASSLHSGPNQPQHF,TGTGCCAGTAGTCTTCACTCCGGGCCAAATCAGCCCCAGCATTTT
many,TRBJ1-2,.,TRBV7-9,CASSLALGNYGYTF,TGTGCCAGCAGCTTAGCCTTGGGGAACTATGGCTACACCTTC
.,TRBJ2-7,TRBD1,TRBV4-2,CASSQGPGQGADEQYF,TGTGCCAGCAGCCAAGGCCCGGGACAGGGGGCCGACGAGCAGTACTTC
medium-sized,TRBJ2-3,TRBD2,TRBV11-2,CASSFSGGPSTDTQYF,TGTGCCAGCAGCTTTAGCGGGGGCCCGAGCACAGATACGCAGTATTTT
many,TRBJ1-2,TRBD1,TRBV6-2/TRBV6-3,CASSYMDRGLYGYTF,TGTGCCAGCAGTTATATGGACAGGGGGCTCTATGGCTACACCTTC
many,TRBJ1-4,.,TRBV3-1,CASSQITGSEKLFF,TGTGCCAGCAGCCAAATTACAGGGAGCGAAAAACTGTTTTTT
many,TRBJ1-2,.,TRBV6-2/TRBV6-3,CASSTASRYGYTF,TGTGCCAGCAGTACCGCCTCCCGGTATGGCTACACCTTC
many,TRBJ1-6,TRBD1,TRBV10-3,CAISGGDRDHSPLHF,TGTGCCATCAGTGGGGGGGACAGGGATCATTCACCCCTCCACTTT
.,TRBJ2-2,.,TRBV27,CASSLGAATGELFF,TGTGCCAGCAGTTTGGGAGCGGCCACCGGGGAGCTGTTTTTT
many,TRBJ1-5,.,TRBV12-3/TRBV12-4,CASSLQGIRNQPQHF,TGTGCCAGCAGTTTACAGGGTATAAGGAATCAGCCCCAGCATTTT
many,TRBJ2-5,TRBD2,TRBV10-1,CASSEGTSEWTQYF,TGCGCCAGCAGTGAAGGCACTAGCGAGTGGACCCAGTACTTC
many,TRBJ1-5,TRBD1,TRBV18,CASSTRGQSSDQPQHF,TGTGCCAGCTCGACGAGGGGACAGTCCTCGGATCAGCCCCAGCATTTT
many,TRBJ2-7,.,TRBV6-5,CASSYHAEYYEQYF,TGTGCCAGCAGTTACCACGCAGAGTACTACGAGCAGTACTTC
many,TRBJ2-3,TRBD2,TRBV12-5,CASGSGLAGVADTQYF,TGTGCTAGTGGTTCCGGACTAGCGGGGGTGGCAGATACGCAGTATTTT
many,TRBJ2-3,TRBD1,TRBV10-3,CAIRGQGGDTQYF,TGTGCCATCAGGGGACAGGGTGGAGATACGCAGTATTTT
many,TRBJ2-7,TRBD1,TRBV3-1,CASSLGQRSYEQYF,TGTGCCAGCAGCCTGGGACAGCGCTCCTACGAGCAGTACTTC
many,TRBJ1-3,.,TRBV12-3/TRBV12-4,CASSGKTGNTIYF,TGTGCCAGCTCGGGCAAGACTGGAAACACCATATATTTT
many,TRBJ1-1,.,TRBV18,CASSPPRGQKNTEAFF,TGTGCCAGCTCACCACCGCGAGGACAGAAGAACACTGAAGCTTTCTTT
.,TRBJ2-3,TRBD2,TRBV4-1,CASSLAGGGNTDTQYF,TGCGCCAGCAGCCTCGCTGGGGGAGGGAACACAGATACGCAGTATTTT
.,TRBJ2-1,TRBD2,TRBV5-6,CASSRLAGGPYNEQFF,TGTGCCAGCAGTCGACTAGCGGGGGGACCCTACAATGAGCAGTTCTTC
many,TRBJ2-7,.,TRBV6-5,CASRPSSYEQYF,TGTGCCAGCAGACCTTCCTCCTACGAGCAGTACTTC
many,TRBJ2-1,TRBD2,TRBV20-1,CSAQGGTYNEQFF,TGCAGTGCTCAGGGAGGGACCTACAATGAGCAGTTCTTC
many,TRBJ1-5,.,TRBV7-9,CASSLAGPNQPQHF,TGTGCCAGCAGCTTAGCCGGTCCCAATCAGCCCCAGCATTTT
few,TRBJ1-5,TRBD1,TRBV12-3/TRBV12-4,CASSSRGQGAGNQPQHF,TGTGCCAGCAGTTCCAGAGGACAGGGGGCGGGGAATCAGCCCCAGCATTTT
many,TRBJ2-3,.,TRBV7-9,CASSSRTSTDTQYF,TGTGCCAGCAGCTCACGGACTAGCACAGATACGCAGTATTTT
.,TRBJ2-3,.,TRBV28,CASSGRTSTDTQYF,TGTGCCAGCAGTGGCAGGACGAGCACAGATACGCAGTATTTT
large,TRBJ1-1,.,TRBV20-1,CRLNTEAFF,TGCAGGCTGAACACTGAAGCTTTCTTT
medium-sized,TRBJ2-3,TRBD2,TRBV10-3,CAIRPLAGGTDTQYF,TGTGCCATCAGACCACTAGCGGGGGGGACAGATACGCAGTATTTT
many,TRBJ1-1,.,TRBV5-1,CASSPISGMNTEAFF,TGCGCCAGCAGCCCAATCTCCGGGATGAACACTGAAGCTTTCTTT
medium-sized,TRBJ1-5,TRBD1,TRBV15,CATSRDRAQPQHF,TGTGCCACCAGCAGGGACAGGGCTCAGCCCCAGCATTTT
many,TRBJ1-5,.,TRBV30,CAWSVGVVEPQHF,TGTGCCTGGAGTGTAGGGGTCGTGGAGCCCCAGCATTTT
many,TRBJ1-2,TRBD1,TRBV7-2,CASSLAEGQGNYGYTF,TGTGCCAGCAGCTTAGCTGAAGGACAGGGTAACTATGGCTACACCTTC
many,TRBJ2-5,.,TRBV6-6,CASSTAGAGQETQYF,TGTGCCAGCAGTACCGCCGGGGCGGGGCAAGAGACCCAGTACTTC
many,TRBJ1-2,.,TRBV29-1,CSVVGGAGYTF,TGCAGCGTTGTTGGGGGAGCTGGCTACACCTTC
many,TRBJ2-5,.,TRBV5-1,CASNPGPGETQYF,TGCGCCAGCAACCCGGGCCCCGGGGAGACCCAGTACTTC
.,TRBJ2-5,TRBD1,TRBV29-1,CSVGQGGQETQYF,TGCAGCGTCGGACAGGGGGGGCAAGAGACCCAGTACTTC
medium-sized,TRBJ2-1,.,TRBV15,CATSRGGPGQVSPVHEQFF,TGTGCCACCAGCAGAGGTGGACCGGGGCAGGTTTCGCCGGTCCATGAGCAGTTCTTC
many,TRBJ1-1,.,TRBV27,CASRTAFMNTEAFF,TGTGCCAGCAGAACAGCGTTCATGAACACTGAAGCTTTCTTT
many,TRBJ1-1,.,TRBV9,CASSVGQVRGGTFF,TGTGCCAGCAGCGTAGGGCAGGTGCGGGGGGGAACTTTCTTT